Here is one TCR beta chain with its context. Its recognized antigen is unknown. No quality values exist for individual bases; no much larger clone is one base distant. These data come from a study of technical replicates of blood from a handful of donors (dated by TCRdb to 2016 to 2017). To prepare the library, the immunoSEQ multiplex PCR assay was applied. TCRdb limited this immuneACCESS table to in-frame rearrangements with V and J called. A share of clones is missing; checked studies link under half to unresolved V genes, and the rest is unexplained. This sample is represented by about 13,000 clones; 79% of them were singletons. The top ten clonotypes cover around 12% of the sample. V and J are trimmed by 4 bases and 2 bases, and the gene matches miss 8 bases of the junction. CDR1 WSHSY and CDR2 SAAADI were looked up in the germline V gene. Its CDR3 holds 16 amino acids, cysteine through phenylalanine. Only the CDR3 part of the read is kept: 48 bases, read in frame from the first base.

The source is a human donor in good health. The chain joins TRBV10-2 to TRBJ2-7; 10 nucleotides in the junction match TRBD2. The sequenced material came from PBMCs. DNA sequence: TGCGCCAGCAGTGGAATATGGACTAGCGGCACCTACGAGCAGTACTTC. The translation is CASSGIWTSGTYEQYF.